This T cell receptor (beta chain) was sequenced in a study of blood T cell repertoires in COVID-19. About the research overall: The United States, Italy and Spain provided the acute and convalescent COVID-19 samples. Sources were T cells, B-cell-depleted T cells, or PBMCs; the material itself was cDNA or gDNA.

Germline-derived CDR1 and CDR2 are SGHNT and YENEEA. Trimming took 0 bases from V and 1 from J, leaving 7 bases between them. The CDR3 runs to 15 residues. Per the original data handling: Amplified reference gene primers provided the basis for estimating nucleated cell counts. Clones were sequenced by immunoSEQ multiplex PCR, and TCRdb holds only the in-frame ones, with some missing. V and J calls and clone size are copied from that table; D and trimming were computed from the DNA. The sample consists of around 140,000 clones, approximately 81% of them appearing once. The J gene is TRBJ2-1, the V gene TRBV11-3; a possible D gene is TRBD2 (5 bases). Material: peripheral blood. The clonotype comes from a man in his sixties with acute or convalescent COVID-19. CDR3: CASSLEPGSYNEQFF. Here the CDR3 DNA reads TGTGCCAGCAGCTTAGAGCCGGGATCCTACAATGAGCAGTTCTTC.